The next 2 T cell receptor beta chains were all read from a single sample in a study of response to subunit inactivated influenza vaccine (dated 2018 in TCRdb). The time point tag for this specimen amounts to: around 45 days after influenza vaccine administration. Libraries were built with RT-PCR. Sequencing instrument: Illumina HiSeq 2500. In-frame beta chains were kept once TCRdb had trimmed the public reads at Q25 with fastp and called clones with MiXCR. Each record represents a unique CDR3 protein, reported with the most common genes and DNA among its rows. This sample lists over 450,000 distinct CDR3 sequences; under 15% were detected once. Jointly, the top ten make up about an eighth of the sample. The sample consisted of PBMCs from blood, taken roughly 47 days after vaccination. The receptors were sampled from a man aged 50 to 60 who received an inactivated influenza vaccine. Donor details come from another sample of the same person, matched by shared clones.

This clonotype was counted many times. The rearrangement uses TRBV5-1 and TRBJ2-5; possible D gene TRBD1, 5 bases. V lost 5 bases and J 4 bases, leaving 12 bases between the germline ends. The CDR3 spans 13 residues. Germline CDR1 SGHRS, CDR2 YFSETQ. Here the CDR3 reads CASSRQLTETQYF. The DNA of the CDR3 is TGCGCCAGCAGTAGACAGTTGACAGAGACCCAGTACTTC.

Here the CDR3 reads CSARRGQGAYEQYF. The CDR3 DNA is TGCAGTGCTAGAAGGGGACAGGGGGCCTACGAGCAGTACTTC. The V call is TRBV20-1, the J call TRBJ2-7; 11 bases line up with TRBD1. Germline V gene sequence: CDR1 DFQATT, CDR2 SNEGSKA (reference sequence). The ends lost 2 bases at V and 2 bases at J; junction bases unmatched: 2. This CDR3 has 14 amino acids.